This T cell receptor (beta chain) was sequenced in a study of shared clonotypes between healthy human individuals. General study findings and limits: The diversity represented, both genetic and in exposure history, was limited by few donors. A generally larger estimated richness was seen in naive subsets than in memory subsets.

To note about this clone: Its antigen is unknown.

The germline V gene encodes CDR1 SGHRS and CDR2 YFSETQ. J was trimmed by 5 bases and V by 4 bases; bases with no gene match: 5. There are 15 residues in the CDR3. The data were produced by immunoSEQ multiplex PCR, yet TCRdb's version contains in-frame clones alone and is incomplete. The table records about 1,500,000 clones, approximately 97% of them present only once. The specimen sequenced was naive CD4+ T cells sorted from blood. As to subset: CD45RA+ positively selected. This receptor was obtained from a man aged 25 to 45 in good health. The chain recombines TRBV5-1 with TRBJ2-5, with 13 bases aligning to TRBD2. This chain's CDR3 is CASSQLAGGRETQYF. CDR3 coding DNA: TGCGCCAGCAGCCAACTAGCGGGAGGGAGGGAGACCCAGTACTTC.